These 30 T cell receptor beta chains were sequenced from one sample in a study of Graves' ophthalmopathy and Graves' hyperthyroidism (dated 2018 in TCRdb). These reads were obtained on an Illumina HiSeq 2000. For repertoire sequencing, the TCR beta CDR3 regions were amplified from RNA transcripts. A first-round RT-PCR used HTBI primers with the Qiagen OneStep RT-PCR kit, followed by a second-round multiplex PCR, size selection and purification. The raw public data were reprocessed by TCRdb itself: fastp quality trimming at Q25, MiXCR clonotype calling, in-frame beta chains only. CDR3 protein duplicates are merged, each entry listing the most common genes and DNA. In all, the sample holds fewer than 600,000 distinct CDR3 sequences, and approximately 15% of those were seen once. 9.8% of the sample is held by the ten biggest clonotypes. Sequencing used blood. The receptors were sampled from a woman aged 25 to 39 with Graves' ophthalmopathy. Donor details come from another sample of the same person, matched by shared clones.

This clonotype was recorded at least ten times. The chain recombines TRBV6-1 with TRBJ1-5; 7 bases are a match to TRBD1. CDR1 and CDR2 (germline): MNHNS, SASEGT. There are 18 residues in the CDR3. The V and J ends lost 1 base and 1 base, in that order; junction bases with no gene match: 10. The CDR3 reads CASSEVPRDRLSNQPQHF. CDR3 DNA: TGTGCCAGCAGTGAAGTGCCTCGGGACAGACTAAGCAATCAGCCCCAGCATTTT.

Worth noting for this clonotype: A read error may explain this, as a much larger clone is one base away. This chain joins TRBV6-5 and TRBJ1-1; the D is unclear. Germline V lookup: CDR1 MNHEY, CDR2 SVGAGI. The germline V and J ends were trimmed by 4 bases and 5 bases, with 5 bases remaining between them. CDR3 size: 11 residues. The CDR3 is CASSSLTEAFF. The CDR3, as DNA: TGTGCCAGCAGTTCTTTGACTGAAGCTTTCTTT.

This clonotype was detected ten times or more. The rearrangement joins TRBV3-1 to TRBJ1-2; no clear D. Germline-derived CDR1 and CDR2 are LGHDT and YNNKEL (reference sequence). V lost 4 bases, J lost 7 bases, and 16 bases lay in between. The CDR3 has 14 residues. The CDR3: CASSPPSGPGGYTF. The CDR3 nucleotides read TGTGCCAGCAGCCCCCCCTCCGGGCCAGGTGGCTACACCTTC.

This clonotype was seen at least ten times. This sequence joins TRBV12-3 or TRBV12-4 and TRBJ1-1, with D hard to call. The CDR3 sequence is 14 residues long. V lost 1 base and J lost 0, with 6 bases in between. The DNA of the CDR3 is TGTGCCAGCAGTTTAGTAAACTTGAACACTGAAGCTTTCTTT. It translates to CASSLVNLNTEAFF.

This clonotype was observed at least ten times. The CDR3 reads CASSPSFAEQETQYF. The DNA for the CDR3 is TGTGCCAGCAGCCCTTCGTTCGCGGAACAAGAGACCCAGTACTTC. J is TRBJ2-5 and V is TRBV7-3; D gene uncertain. V dropped 5 bases and J dropped 2 bases, with 15 bases sitting between them. This CDR3 comprises 15 residues. Germline V gives CDR1 SGHTA, CDR2 FQGTGA.

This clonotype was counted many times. As DNA, the CDR3 is TGTGCCAGCAGTTCGATAGTATGGGACAGGGATAACTATGGCTACACCTTC. This translates into CASSSIVWDRDNYGYTF. The rearrangement links TRBV11-2 to TRBJ1-2, with 9 bases identical to TRBD1. Per the germline V gene, CDR1 is SGHAT and CDR2 is FQNNGV. Trimming cost V 6 bases and J 1 base; bases outside gene matches: 12. This CDR3 spans 17 amino acids. Combining the CDR3 with reference TRBV11-2 and TRBJ1-2 gives the whole variable domain EAGVAQSPRYKIIEKRQSVAFWCNPISGHATLYWYQQILGQGPKLLIQFQNNGVVDDSQLPKDRFSAERLKGVDSTLKIQPAKLEDSAVYLCASSSIVWDRDNYGYTFGSGTRLTVV.

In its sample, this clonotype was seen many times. CDR3 loop: CAISGDFSQETQYF. CDR3 sequence (DNA): TGTGCCATCAGTGGTGACTTCTCCCAGGAGACCCAGTACTTC. The V call is TRBV10-3, the J call TRBJ2-5; unclear D gene. This CDR3 is built from 14 residues. V was pared by 4 bases and J by 5 bases, with 14 bases between. The germline gives CDR1 ENHRY, CDR2 SYGVKD.

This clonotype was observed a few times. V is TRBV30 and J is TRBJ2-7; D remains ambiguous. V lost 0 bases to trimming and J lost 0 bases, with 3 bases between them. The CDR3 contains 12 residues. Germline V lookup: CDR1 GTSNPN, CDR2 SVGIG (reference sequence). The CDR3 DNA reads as TGTGCCTGGAGTGTCATCTCCTACGAGCAGTACTTC. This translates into CAWSVISYEQYF.

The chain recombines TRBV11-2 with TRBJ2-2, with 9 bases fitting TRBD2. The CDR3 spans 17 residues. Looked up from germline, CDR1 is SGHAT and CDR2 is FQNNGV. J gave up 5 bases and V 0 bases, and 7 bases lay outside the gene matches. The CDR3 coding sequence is TGTGCCAGCAGCTTAGATTTCAGCGGGAGGTATACCGGGGAGCTGTTTTTT. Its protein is CASSLDFSGRYTGELFF.

The CDR3 protein is CASRPSGGWTQYF. DNA for the CDR3: TGTGCCAGCAGACCGTCGGGGGGGTGGACCCAGTACTTC. This chain uses TRBV7-2 with TRBJ2-5, with TRBD2 matching 8 bases. CDR3 length: 13 amino acids. V shed 6 bases and J 7 bases; nucleotides not matched to a gene: 7. Germline V gene lookup returns CDR1 SGHTA and CDR2 FQGNSA.

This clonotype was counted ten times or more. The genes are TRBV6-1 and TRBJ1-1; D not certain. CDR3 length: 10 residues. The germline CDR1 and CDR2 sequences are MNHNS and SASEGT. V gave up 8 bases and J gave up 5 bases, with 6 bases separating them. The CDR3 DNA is TGTGCCAGCTATAAGACTGAAGCTTTCTTT. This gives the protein CASYKTEAFF.

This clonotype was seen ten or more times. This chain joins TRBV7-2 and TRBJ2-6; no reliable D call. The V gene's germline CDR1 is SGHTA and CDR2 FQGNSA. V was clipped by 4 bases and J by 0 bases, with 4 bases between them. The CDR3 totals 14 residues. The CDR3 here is CASSYASGANVLTF. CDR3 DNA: TGTGCCAGCAGCTATGCCTCTGGGGCCAACGTCCTGACTTTC.

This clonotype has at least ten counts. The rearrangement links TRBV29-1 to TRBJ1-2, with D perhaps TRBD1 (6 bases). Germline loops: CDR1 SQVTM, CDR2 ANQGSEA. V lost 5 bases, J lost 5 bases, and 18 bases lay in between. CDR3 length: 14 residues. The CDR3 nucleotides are TGCAGCGTTAGCAGGGGTCTCGACCTATATGGCTACACCTTC. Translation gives CSVSRGLDLYGYTF.

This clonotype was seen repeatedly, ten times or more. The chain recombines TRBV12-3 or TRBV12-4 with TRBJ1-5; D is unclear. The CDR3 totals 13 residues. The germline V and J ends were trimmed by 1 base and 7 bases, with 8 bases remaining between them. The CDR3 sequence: CASSLGPRQPQHF. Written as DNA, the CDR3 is TGTGCCAGCAGTTTAGGGCCTCGGCAGCCCCAGCATTTT.

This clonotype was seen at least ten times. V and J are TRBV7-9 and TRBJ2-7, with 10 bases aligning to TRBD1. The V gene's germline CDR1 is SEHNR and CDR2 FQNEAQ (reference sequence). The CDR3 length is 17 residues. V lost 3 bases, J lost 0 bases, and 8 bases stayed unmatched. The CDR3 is CASSFDRGPTSSYEQYF. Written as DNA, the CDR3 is TGTGCCAGCAGCTTCGACAGGGGGCCCACGAGCTCCTACGAGCAGTACTTC.

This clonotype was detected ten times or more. CDR3 coding DNA: TGTGCCAGCTCACCACCGACAGGAGAAGCTTTCTTT. It yields the protein CASSPPTGEAFF. V gene TRBV18 combines with J gene TRBJ1-1; D is possibly TRBD1 (6 bases). The V end lost 0 bases, the J end lost 8 bases, and 7 bases lay between the germline ends. CDR3 size: 12 residues. Germline values: CDR1 KGHSH, CDR2 LQKENI.

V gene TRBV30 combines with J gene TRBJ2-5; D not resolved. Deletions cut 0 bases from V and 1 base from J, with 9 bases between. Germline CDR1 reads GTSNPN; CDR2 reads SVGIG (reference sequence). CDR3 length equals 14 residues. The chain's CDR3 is CAWSVGPSQETQYF. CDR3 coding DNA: TGTGCCTGGAGTGTAGGGCCGAGCCAAGAGACCCAGTACTTC.

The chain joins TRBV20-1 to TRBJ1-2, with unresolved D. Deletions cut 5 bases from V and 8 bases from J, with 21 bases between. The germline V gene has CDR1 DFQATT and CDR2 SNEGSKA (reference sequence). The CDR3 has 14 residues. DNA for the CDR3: TGCAGTGCTGATCTCCAGGACGTATCGGAGGGCTACACCTTC. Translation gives CSADLQDVSEGYTF.

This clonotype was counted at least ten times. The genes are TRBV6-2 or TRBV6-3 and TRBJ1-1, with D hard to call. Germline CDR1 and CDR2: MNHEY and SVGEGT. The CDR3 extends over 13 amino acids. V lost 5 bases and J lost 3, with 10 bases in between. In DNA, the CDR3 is TGTGCCAGCAGTCCCAATCGACACACTGAAGCTTTCTTT. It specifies CASSPNRHTEAFF.

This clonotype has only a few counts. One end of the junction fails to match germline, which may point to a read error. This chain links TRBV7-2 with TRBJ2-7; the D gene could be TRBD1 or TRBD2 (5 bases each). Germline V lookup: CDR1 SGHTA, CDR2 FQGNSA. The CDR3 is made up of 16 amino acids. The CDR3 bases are TGTGCCAGCAGCCTAGCTTCCGGGACCGCGCTTTGGGAGCAGTACTTC. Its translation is CASSLASGTALWEQYF.

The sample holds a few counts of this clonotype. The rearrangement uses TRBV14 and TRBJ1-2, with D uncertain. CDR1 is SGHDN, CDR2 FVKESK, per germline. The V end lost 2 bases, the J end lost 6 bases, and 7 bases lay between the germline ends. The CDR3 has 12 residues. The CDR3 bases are TGTGCCAGCAGCCAATTAGGGAATGGCTACACCTTC. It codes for CASSQLGNGYTF.

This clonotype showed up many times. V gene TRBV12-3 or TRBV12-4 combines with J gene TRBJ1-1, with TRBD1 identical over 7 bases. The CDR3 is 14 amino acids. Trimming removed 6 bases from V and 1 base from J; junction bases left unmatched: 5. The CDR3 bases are TGTGCCAGCAGAGGGACAGAACAGAACACTGAAGCTTTCTTT. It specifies CASRGTEQNTEAFF.

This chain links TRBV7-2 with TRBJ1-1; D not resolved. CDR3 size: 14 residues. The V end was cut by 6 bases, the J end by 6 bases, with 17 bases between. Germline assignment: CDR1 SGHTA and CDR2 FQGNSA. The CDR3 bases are TGTGCCAGCAGACGTGGCTTGGAAGAGGCTGAAGCTTTCTTT. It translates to CASRRGLEEAEAFF.

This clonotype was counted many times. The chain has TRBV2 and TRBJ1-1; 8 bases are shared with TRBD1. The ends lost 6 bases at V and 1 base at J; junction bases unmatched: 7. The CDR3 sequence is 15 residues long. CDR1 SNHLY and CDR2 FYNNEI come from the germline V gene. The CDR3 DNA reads TGTGCCAGCAGATTGACAGGGGTCAGGAACACTGAAGCTTTCTTT. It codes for CASRLTGVRNTEAFF.

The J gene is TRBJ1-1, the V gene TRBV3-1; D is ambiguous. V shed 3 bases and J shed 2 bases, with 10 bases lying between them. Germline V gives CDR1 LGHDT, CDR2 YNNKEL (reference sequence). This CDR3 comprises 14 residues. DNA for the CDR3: TGTGCCAGCAGCCAGGGTCACTTAAACACTGAAGCTTTCTTT. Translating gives CASSQGHLNTEAFF.

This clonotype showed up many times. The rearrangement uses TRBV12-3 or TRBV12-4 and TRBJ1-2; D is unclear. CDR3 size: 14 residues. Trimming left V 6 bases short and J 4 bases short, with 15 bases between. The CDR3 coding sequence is TGTGCCAGCAGCCCGGTTGGGCGATCCTATGGCTACACCTTC. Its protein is CASSPVGRSYGYTF.

CDR3 nucleotides: TGTGCCAGCAGTGAGACAGAACAGTACTTC. Amino acid sequence: CASSETEQYF. V usage is TRBV2 and J usage is TRBJ2-5; tentative D call: TRBD1 (5 bases). The V gene lost 3 bases and the J gene lost 11 bases, with 7 bases spanning the gap. Germline V gene data show CDR1 as SNHLY and CDR2 as FYNNEI. CDR3 length: 10 amino acids.

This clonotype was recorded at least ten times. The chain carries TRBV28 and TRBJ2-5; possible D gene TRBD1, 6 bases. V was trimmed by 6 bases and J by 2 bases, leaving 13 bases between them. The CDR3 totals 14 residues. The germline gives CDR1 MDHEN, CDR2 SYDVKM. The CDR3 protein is CASRRGSRQETQYF. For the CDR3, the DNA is TGTGCCAGCAGAAGGGGGAGTCGGCAAGAGACCCAGTACTTC.

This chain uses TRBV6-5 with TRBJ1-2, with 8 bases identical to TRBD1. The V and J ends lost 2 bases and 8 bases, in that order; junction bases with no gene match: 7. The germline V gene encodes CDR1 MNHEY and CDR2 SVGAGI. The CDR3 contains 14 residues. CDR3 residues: CASSYTLRGQGYTF. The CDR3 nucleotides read TGTGCCAGCAGTTACACCCTCAGGGGGCAGGGCTACACCTTC.

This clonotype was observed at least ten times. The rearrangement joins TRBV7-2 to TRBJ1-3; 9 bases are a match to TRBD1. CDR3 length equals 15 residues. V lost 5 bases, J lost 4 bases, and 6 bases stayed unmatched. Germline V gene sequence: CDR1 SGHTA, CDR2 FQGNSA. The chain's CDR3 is CASSRTGAHGNTIYF. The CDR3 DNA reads TGTGCCAGCAGCAGGACAGGGGCCCACGGAAACACCATATATTTT. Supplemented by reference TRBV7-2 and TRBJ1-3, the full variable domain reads GAGVSQSPSNKVTEKGKDVELRCDPISGHTALYWYRQSLGQGLEFLIYFQGNSAPDKSGLPSDRFSAERTGGSVSTLTIQRTQQEDSAVYLCASSRTGAHGNTIYFGEGSWLTVV.